This TCR beta chain is drawn from a study of blood T cell repertoires in COVID-19. About the research overall: From T cells, B-cell-depleted T cells, or PBMCs came the material, which was cDNA or gDNA.

In germline, CDR1 is GTSNPN, CDR2 SVGIG (reference sequence). The V end lost 4 bases, the J end lost 3 bases, and 3 bases lay between the germline ends. This CDR3 has 11 amino acids. Under the authors' procedure: Amplification of reference gene primers was used by the study to estimate nucleated cell counts. TCRdb's table, derived via immunoSEQ multiplex PCR, lists solely in-frame clones and lacks some. Clonal size and the V and J genes are those of that table, whereas D and trimming came from the DNA. The table has over 200,000 clones, 75% to 90% seen once; the top ten hold around 3.6%. Someone with COVID-19 had been met by exposed participants within 2 weeks before study entry.

The source material was PBMCs or T cells enriched from blood (not recorded which). The chain employs TRBV30 and TRBJ2-2, with D uncertain. The TCR was taken from a woman aged 25 to 39 who had been exposed to COVID-19. CDR3 nucleotide sequence: TGTGCCTGGACAGACACCGGGGAGCTGTTTTTT. Protein: CAWTDTGELFF.